The TCR beta chain under discussion was sequenced for a study of cytomegalovirus exposure and HLA in healthy donors. Findings of the study overall: With DRB1 most and HLA-C fewest, TCR association rates differed between HLA loci in a later analysis. With later analysis, a missense DCLRE1C variant became linked to TCR beta V- and J-gene trimming.

The PCR was carried out with 60 Vbeta primers and 13 Jbeta primers. Some clones are missing from TCRdb's copy, which holds only in-frame ones; the method was immunoSEQ multiplex PCR. The sample records some 200,000 clones, over 70% being singletons. From germline, CDR1 is PRHDT and CDR2 FYEKMQ (reference sequence). The CDR3 contains 14 residues. V lost 5 bases, J lost 0 bases, and 10 bases lay in between. This clone was seen only once. Its antigen is not identified. Healthy bone marrow donors made up the donors. Sequenced input: PBMCs. This clonotype was obtained from a boy younger than 10 in good health and CMV-seronegative. This chain uses TRBV13 with TRBJ1-1; D is unclear. The CDR3 DNA is TGTGCCAGCAGCGCGGGATTTATGAACACTGAAGCTTTCTTT. Translating it yields CASSAGFMNTEAFF.